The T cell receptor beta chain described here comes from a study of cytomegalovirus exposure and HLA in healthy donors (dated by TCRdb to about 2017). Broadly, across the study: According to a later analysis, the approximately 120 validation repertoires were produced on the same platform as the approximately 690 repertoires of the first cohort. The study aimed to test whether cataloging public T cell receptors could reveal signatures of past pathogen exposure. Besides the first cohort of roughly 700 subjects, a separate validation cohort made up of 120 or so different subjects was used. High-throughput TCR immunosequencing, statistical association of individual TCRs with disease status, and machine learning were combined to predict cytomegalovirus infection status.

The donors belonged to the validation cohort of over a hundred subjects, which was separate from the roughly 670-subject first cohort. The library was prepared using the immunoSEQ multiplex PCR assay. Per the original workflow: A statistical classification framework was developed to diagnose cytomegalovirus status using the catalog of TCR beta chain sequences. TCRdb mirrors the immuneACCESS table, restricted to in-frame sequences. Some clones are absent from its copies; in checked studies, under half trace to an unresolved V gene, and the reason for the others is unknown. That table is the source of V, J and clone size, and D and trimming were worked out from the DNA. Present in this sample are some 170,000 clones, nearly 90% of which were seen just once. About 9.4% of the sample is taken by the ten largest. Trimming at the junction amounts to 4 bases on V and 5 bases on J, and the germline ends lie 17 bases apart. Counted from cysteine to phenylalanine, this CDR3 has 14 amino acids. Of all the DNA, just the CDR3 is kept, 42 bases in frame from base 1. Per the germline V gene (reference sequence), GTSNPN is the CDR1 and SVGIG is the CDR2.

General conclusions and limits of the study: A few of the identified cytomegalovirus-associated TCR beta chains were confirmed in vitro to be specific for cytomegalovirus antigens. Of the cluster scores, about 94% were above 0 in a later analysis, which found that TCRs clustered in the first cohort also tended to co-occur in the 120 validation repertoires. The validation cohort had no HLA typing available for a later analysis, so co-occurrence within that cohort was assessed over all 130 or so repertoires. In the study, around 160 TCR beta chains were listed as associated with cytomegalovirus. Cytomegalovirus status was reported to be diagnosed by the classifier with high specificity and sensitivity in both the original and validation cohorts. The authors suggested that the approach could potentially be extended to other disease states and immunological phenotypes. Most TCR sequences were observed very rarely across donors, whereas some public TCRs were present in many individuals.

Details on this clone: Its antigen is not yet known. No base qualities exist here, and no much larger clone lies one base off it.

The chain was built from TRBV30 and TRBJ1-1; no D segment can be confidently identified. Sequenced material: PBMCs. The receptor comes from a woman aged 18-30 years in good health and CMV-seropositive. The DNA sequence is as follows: TGTGCCTGGACCTGGGGAGGGTGGGGAACTGAAGCTTTCTTT. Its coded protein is CAWTWGGWGTEAFF.